This TCR beta chain comes out of a study of blood T cells in healthy people across ages. Alongside a J-beta primer mix, a sample-barcoded 5' primer served in a second PCR lasting roughly 6 to 11 cycles. TCRdb itself ran the 5' RACE reads through MiXCR, one entry per CDR3 protein. Of 800,000 or so distinct CDR3 sequences listed, 20% to 25% were seen once; the top ten hold approximately 4%. This CDR3 spans 15 amino acids. The germline gives CDR1 SEHNR, CDR2 FQNEAQ (reference sequence). V lost 2 bases, J lost 0 bases, and 7 bases lay in between. The same data also went into a second study, on T cells of mothers and their children. That report notes: Mothers and children who were related shared slightly more overlap than unrelated pairs, but not significantly more. The authors identified no persistent microchimeric T cell clones.

Sequenced sample: blood. V usage is TRBV7-9 and J usage is TRBJ1-4; D is unclear. The sequence came from a boy younger than 18 in good health. For the CDR3, the DNA is TGTGCCAGCAGCTTATCGGACTCAACTAATGAAAAACTGTTTTTT. Encoded protein: CASSLSDSTNEKLFF.